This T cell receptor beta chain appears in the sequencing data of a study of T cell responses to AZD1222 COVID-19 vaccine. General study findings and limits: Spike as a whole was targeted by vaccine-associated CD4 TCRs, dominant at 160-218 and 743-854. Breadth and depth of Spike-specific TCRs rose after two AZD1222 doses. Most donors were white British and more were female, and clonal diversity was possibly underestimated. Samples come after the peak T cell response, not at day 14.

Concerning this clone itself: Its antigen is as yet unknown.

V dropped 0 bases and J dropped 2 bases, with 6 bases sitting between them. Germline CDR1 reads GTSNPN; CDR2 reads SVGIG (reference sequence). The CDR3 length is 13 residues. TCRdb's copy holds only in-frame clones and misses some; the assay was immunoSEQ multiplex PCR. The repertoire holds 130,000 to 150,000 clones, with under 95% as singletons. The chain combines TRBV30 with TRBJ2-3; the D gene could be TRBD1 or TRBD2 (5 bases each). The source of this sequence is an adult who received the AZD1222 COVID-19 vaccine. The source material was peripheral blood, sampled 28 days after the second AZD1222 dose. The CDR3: CAWSVGTTDTQYF. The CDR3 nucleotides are TGTGCCTGGAGTGTTGGGACCACAGATACGCAGTATTTT.